This T cell receptor beta chain appears in the sequencing data of a study of blood T cell repertoires in COVID-19 (dated by TCRdb to 2019 to 2021). About the investigation overall: Samples covering the acute and convalescent phases of COVID-19 were provided by collaborators in the United States, Italy and Spain. Where available, HLA class I and class II types were taken from metadata supplied by the sample provider and were not determined by assay-based typing. The prospective study material was composed of cDNA or gDNA derived from T cells, B-cell-depleted T cells, or PBMCs. The repertoires were released in a freely available public database intended as a resource for research on the immune response to SARS-CoV-2. The sample metadata nearly always contained a de-identified subject ID, COVID-19 status, age in years and sex. Samples came from the ongoing ImmuneRACE study (first 160 participants) plus 1,254 subjects from 6 global collaborators. The dataset comprised deeply sampled blood TCRbeta repertoires from subjects exposed to, actively infected with, or recovered from COVID-19.

TCRbeta CDR3 regions were amplified from genomic DNA using the immunoSEQ Assay, a bias-controlled multiplex PCR. The paper's data handling went like this. The number of nucleated cells in each sample was estimated from the amplification of reference gene primers within the assay. To quantify the absolute abundance of each unique TCRbeta CDR3 rearrangement, sequence reads were collapsed and filtered. Productive Simpson clonality was computed per sample as the square root of Simpson's diversity index over productive rearrangements. Held by TCRdb, this immuneACCESS table contains in-frame sequences only and omits some clones. Under half of the omission traces to an unresolved V gene where checked; the cause of the rest is unknown. The DNA was the basis for D and trimming; V, J and clone size are from that table. For this sample there are tens of thousands of clones; approximately 78% appear just once. The ten largest make up 3% to 4.5% of the sample.

The CDR3 starts with the cysteine, ends with the phenylalanine, and has 16 residues. Solely the CDR3 DNA is kept, with 48 bases framed from the first base. V lost 2 bases and J lost 1 base; the stretch between them is 17 bases long. CDR1 GTSNPN and CDR2 SVGIG are derived from the germline V gene (reference sequence). This clone was detected once. Its antigen specificity is not known. Per-base quality was not reported, and no clone a single base away is much larger than it. Broad study findings and their caveats: Clinical and demographic metadata were provided uncurated, with the amount varying by source and participant.

Participants in the prospective study were enrolled through a virtual design, were aged roughly 18 to 100 years, and lived in under 25 United States geographic areas. In the prospective study, cohorts were assigned on the basis of participant-reported clinical history obtained from a screening survey and a study questionnaire. In the prospective study, whole blood, serum and a nasopharyngeal or oropharyngeal swab were collected from each participant by mobile phlebotomists. Additional blood draws and questionnaires over a 2-month period could optionally be provided by prospective study participants. Blood samples from the prospective study were shipped frozen or at room temperature prior to DNA extraction.

Recombination joined TRBV30 with TRBJ1-1, with TRBD1 tentatively as D gene (5 bases match). The TCR comes from a woman in her forties with acute COVID-19. The sequenced sample consisted of PBMCs or T cells enriched from blood (not recorded which). The CDR3 has the sequence CAWSPRPGRENTEAFF. The DNA is TGTGCCTGGAGTCCTCGCCCGGGGCGGGAGAACACTGAAGCTTTCTTT.